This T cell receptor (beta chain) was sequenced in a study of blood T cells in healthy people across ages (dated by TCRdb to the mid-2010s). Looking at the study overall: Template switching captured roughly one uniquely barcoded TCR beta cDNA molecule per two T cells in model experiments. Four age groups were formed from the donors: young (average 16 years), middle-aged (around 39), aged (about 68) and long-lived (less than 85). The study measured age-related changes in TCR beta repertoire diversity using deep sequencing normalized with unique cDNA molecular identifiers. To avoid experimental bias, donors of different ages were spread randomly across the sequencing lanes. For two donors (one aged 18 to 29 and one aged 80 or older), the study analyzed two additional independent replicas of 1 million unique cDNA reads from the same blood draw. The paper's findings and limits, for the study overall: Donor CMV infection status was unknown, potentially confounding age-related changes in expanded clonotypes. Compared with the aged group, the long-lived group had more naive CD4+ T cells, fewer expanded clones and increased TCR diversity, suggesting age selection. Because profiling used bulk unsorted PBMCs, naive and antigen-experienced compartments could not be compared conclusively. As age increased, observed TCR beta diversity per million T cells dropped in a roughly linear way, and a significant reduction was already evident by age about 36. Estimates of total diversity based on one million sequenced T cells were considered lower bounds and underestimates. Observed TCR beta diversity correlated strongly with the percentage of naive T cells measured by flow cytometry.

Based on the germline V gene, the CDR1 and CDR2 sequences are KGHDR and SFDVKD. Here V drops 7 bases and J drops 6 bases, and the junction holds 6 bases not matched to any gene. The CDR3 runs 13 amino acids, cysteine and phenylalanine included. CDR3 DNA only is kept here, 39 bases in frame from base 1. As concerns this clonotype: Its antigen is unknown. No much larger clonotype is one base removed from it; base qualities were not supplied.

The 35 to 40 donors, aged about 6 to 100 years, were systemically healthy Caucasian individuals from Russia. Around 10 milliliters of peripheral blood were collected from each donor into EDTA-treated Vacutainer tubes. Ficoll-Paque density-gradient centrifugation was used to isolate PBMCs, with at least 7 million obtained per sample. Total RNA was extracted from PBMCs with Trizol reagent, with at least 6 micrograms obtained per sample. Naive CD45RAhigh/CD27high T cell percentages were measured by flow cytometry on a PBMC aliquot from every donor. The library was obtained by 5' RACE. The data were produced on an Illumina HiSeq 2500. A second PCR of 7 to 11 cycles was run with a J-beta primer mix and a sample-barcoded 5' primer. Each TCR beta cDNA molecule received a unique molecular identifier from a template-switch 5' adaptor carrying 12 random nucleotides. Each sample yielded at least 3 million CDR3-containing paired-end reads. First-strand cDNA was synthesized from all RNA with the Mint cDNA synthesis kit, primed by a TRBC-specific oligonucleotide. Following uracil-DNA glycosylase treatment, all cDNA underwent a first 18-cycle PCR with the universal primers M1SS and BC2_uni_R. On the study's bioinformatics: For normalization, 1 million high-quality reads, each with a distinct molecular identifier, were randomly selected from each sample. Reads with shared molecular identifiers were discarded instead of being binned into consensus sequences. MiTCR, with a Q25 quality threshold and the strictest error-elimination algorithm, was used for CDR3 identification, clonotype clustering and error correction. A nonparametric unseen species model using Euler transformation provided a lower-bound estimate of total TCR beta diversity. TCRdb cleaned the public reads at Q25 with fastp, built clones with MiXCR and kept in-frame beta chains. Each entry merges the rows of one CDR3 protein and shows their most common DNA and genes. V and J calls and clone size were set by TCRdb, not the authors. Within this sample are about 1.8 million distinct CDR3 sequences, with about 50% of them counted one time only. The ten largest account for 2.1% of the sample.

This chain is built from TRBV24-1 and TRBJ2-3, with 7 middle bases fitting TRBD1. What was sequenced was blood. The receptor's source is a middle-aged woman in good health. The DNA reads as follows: TGTGCCACCAGGACGACAGGGTCGGATACGCAGTATTTT. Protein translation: CATRTTGSDTQYF.